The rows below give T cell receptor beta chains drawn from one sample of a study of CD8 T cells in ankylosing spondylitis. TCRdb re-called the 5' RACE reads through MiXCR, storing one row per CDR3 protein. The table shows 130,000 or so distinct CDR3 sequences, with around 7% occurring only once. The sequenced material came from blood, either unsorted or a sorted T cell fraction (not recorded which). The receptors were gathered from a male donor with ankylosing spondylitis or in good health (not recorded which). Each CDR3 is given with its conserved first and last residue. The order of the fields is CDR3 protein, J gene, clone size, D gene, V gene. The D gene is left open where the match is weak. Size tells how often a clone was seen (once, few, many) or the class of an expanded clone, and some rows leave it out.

CASSASNLRRAGYNEQFF | TRBJ2-1 | many | - | TRBV14
CASSRTGTDTQYF | TRBJ2-3 | many | - | TRBV12-3/TRBV12-4
CASSPETGLRNSPLHF | TRBJ1-6 | - | TRBD1 | TRBV5-6
CASSIQGGIEKLFF | TRBJ1-4 | many | - | TRBV7-9
CASSEWGQVTDTQYF | TRBJ2-3 | many | - | TRBV25-1
CSAPPLSGSYNEQFF | TRBJ2-1 | many | - | TRBV20-1
CASSYEGFFSGANVLTF | TRBJ2-6 | many | - | TRBV6-5
CASSSRGGTEAFF | TRBJ1-1 | many | - | TRBV13
CASSGDQGRYEQYF | TRBJ2-7 | many | - | TRBV5-1
CSASSVNNQPQHF | TRBJ1-5 | many | - | TRBV20-1
CASSLDGKSVWYGYTF | TRBJ1-2 | many | - | TRBV5-1
CASSASSTHEQFF | TRBJ2-1 | many | - | TRBV5-1
CASSARLQGDLTGELFF | TRBJ2-2 | many | TRBD1 | TRBV9
CSAAGAPYEQYF | TRBJ2-7 | many | TRBD2 | TRBV20-1
CASSIGRGAHIYGYTF | TRBJ1-2 | many | - | TRBV5-1
CASSSGDEQFF | TRBJ2-1 | many | - | TRBV12-3/TRBV12-4
CSARDLGMGDTQYF | TRBJ2-3 | many | - | TRBV20-1
CASSVSGGLNTGELFF | TRBJ2-2 | many | TRBD2 | TRBV9
CSAAAIPGTTHYPNEQFF | TRBJ2-1 | many | - | TRBV29-1
CSALKPGPKNTEAFF | TRBJ1-1 | many | - | TRBV20-1
CASSTQGQITDTQYF | TRBJ2-3 | many | - | TRBV12-3/TRBV12-4
CASSPRDRRKNEQFF | TRBJ2-1 | many | TRBD1 | TRBV18
CASATDGLYGYTF | TRBJ1-2 | many | - | TRBV18
CASSLGRGGGNYGYTF | TRBJ1-2 | many | - | TRBV7-2
CAISESRQGYQPQHF | TRBJ1-5 | many | TRBD1 | TRBV10-3
CASSPRGGDTEAFF | TRBJ1-1 | - | - | TRBV7-9
CSVERGRAHNEQFF | TRBJ2-1 | few | - | TRBV29-1
CASSRIRQPQHF | TRBJ1-5 | many | - | TRBV7-2
CSARSSGRTSSYNEQFF | TRBJ2-1 | many | TRBD2 | TRBV20-1
CASSLAQGIGEKLFF | TRBJ1-4 | many | - | TRBV12-3/TRBV12-4
CATSDPNYENEQYF | TRBJ2-7 | few | - | TRBV24-1
CATSRASPGQTYEQYF | TRBJ2-7 | many | TRBD1 | TRBV15
CASTTGHSYEQYF | TRBJ2-7 | many | - | TRBV7-2
CSGGTSGNANTGELFF | TRBJ2-2 | many | TRBD2 | TRBV29-1
CATDTGAYSNQPQHF | TRBJ1-5 | many | - | TRBV28
CAWSVGISYEQYF | TRBJ2-7 | - | - | TRBV30
CASSLRADQETQYF | TRBJ2-5 | many | - | TRBV7-2
CASSYAFLPQHF | TRBJ1-5 | - | - | TRBV28
CASSLTGRERNTGELFF | TRBJ2-2 | many | TRBD2 | TRBV7-9
CASSLWDGEEKLFF | TRBJ1-4 | many | - | TRBV6-1
CASSSTPYEQYF | TRBJ2-7 | many | - | TRBV6-5
CAINLGTENYGYTF | TRBJ1-2 | many | TRBD1 | TRBV10-3
CASTDRPGHEQYF | TRBJ2-7 | few | - | TRBV27
CASSLDDAGTGGNYEQYF | TRBJ2-7 | many | TRBD1 | TRBV5-1
CAISTGTSGGAVETQYF | TRBJ2-5 | many | TRBD2 | TRBV10-3
CASSVPGVGVGFF | TRBJ2-1 | many | - | TRBV5-1
CASSFLDGRVAGELFF | TRBJ2-2 | many | - | TRBV28
CASSLFGINYGYTF | TRBJ1-2 | many | - | TRBV12-3/TRBV12-4
CASSLSRDEQFF | TRBJ2-1 | many | - | TRBV9
CASSGTGGYSTDTQYF | TRBJ2-3 | many | TRBD1 | TRBV5-1
CASRGDRAPTEAFF | TRBJ1-1 | few | TRBD1 | TRBV2
CSARDRAGTEAFF | TRBJ1-1 | - | TRBD1 | TRBV20-1
CASRPSGQGLAKNIQYF | TRBJ2-4 | many | - | TRBV7-2